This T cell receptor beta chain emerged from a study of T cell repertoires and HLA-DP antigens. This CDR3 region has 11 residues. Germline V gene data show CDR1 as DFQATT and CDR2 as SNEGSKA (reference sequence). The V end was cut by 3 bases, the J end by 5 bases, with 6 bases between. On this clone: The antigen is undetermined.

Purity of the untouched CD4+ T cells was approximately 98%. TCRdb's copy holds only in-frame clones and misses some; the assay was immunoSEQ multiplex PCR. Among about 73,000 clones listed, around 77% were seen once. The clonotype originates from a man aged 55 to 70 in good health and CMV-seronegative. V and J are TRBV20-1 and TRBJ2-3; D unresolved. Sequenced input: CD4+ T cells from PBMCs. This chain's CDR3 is CSASFGDTQYF. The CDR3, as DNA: TGCAGTGCTAGCTTCGGAGATACGCAGTATTTT.